The clone carrying this T cell receptor beta chain showed up just a few times. Its antigen is unidentified. The data belong to a study of T cells after yellow fever vaccination. The wider study: Some fractions had low cell numbers, and these were prepared with SMART-Seq v4 Ultra Low Input. General study findings and limits: The presence of abundant clonotypes contaminating from the bulk population was possible in FACS-sorted repertoires. Booster samples showed a return of most primary-vaccination clones (around 96% CD4, approximately 85% CD8).

TCRdb recomputed calls from the 5' RACE reads with MiXCR, one row per CDR3 protein. The sample comprises under 600,000 distinct CDR3 sequences, 13% of which are singletons, and over 11% rests with the top ten. Trimming removed 5 bases from V and 0 bases from J, with 7 bases in between. CDR3 length: 14 residues. This receptor was obtained from a man aged 30 to 45 who received the YFV17D yellow fever vaccine. The chain carries TRBV23-1 and TRBJ2-2, with D tentatively TRBD1 (5 bases). TRBV23-1 is sorted into the ORF group, with uncertain function. Sequencing was performed on PBMCs, taken on the day of the yellow fever booster vaccination. The CDR3 nucleotides read TGCGCCAGCAGTAGGACAACGAACACCGGGGAGCTGTTTTTT. Translated: CASSRTTNTGELFF.